A single sample is the source of the 6 T cell receptor beta chains below, sequenced in a study of OX40 agonist ivuxolimab in advanced cancers. TCRdb's table, derived via immunoSEQ multiplex PCR, lists solely in-frame clones and lacks some. The sample shows fewer than 85,000 clones, roughly 78% of them seen only once. Material: CD4+ or CD8+ T cells sorted from blood, obtained in a trial of the OX40 agonist ivuxolimab. Receptors were obtained from an adult with an advanced solid tumor such as melanoma, head and neck, liver or kidney cancer.

This chain links TRBV7-2 with TRBJ2-1; TRBD2 matches 8 bases. Germline CDR1 and CDR2: SGHTA and FQGNSA. The CDR3 sequence is 11 residues long. V lost 5 bases to trimming and J lost 15 bases; unmatched junction nucleotides: 6. The DNA for the CDR3 is TGTGCCAGCAGCAGTTATAGCGGGGCGTTCTTC. Its translation: CASSSYSGAFF.

The chain is built from TRBV20-1 and TRBJ2-3, with D unclear. V shed 1 base and J shed 8 bases, with 4 bases lying between them. Germline-derived CDR1 and CDR2 are DFQATT and SNEGSKA (reference sequence). This CDR3 region has 10 residues. For the CDR3, the DNA is TGCAGTGCTAGAGGGGCTACGCAGTATTTT. It specifies CSARGATQYF.

The chain has TRBV9 and TRBJ1-2, with TRBD1 matching 10 bases. The CDR3 is 14 amino acids. In germline, CDR1 is SGDLS, CDR2 YYNGEE. J lost 7 bases, V lost 4 bases, and 7 bases had no gene match. CDR3 residues: CASSPRDRGSGYTF. The CDR3 region has the DNA TGTGCCAGCAGCCCCCGGGACAGGGGTTCTGGCTACACCTTC.

This clone occurred once. The chain employs TRBV6-6 and TRBJ2-7; D possibly uses TRBD1 or TRBD2 (5 bases each). This CDR3 is built from 12 residues. Germline CDR1 and CDR2: MNHNY and SVGAGI (reference sequence). V was cut by 10 bases and J by 6 bases, with 16 bases left in between. CDR3 nucleotide sequence: TGTGCCACCTTACGTCGGGGCAGCGAGCAGTACTTC. It is translated as CATLRRGSEQYF.

V usage is TRBV6-4 and J usage is TRBJ2-1; 9 nucleotides agree with TRBD1. Germline CDR1 reads MRHNA; CDR2 reads SNTAGT. V lost 0 bases and J lost 6; bases outside the gene matches: 3. This CDR3 contains 15 residues. DNA of the CDR3: TGTGCCAGCAGTGACTCTGGGACAGGGAGCAATGAGCAGTTCTTC. As protein: CASSDSGTGSNEQFF.

The V call is TRBV2, the J call TRBJ1-2; a possible D gene is TRBD1 (6 bases). Germline V gives CDR1 SNHLY, CDR2 FYNNEI. The CDR3 totals 12 residues. V was cut by 6 bases and J by 6 bases, with 11 bases left in between. CDR3: CASRLRGDGYTF. As DNA, the CDR3 is TGTGCCAGCAGACTCAGGGGCGATGGCTACACCTTC.